This TCR beta chain originates from a study of blood T cell repertoires in COVID-19. The method was immunoSEQ multiplex PCR; TCRdb's version includes in-frame clones alone and lacks a portion of them. The table records tens of thousands of clones, approximately 85% of them present only once. The CDR3 extends over 14 amino acids. Trimming left V 2 bases short and J 4 bases short, with 11 bases between. Germline lookup yields CDR1 KGHSH and CDR2 LQKENI. This clone appeared once. Sequencing used peripheral blood. The TCR was taken from a human donor in a cohort sampled during active COVID-19. This chain joins TRBV18 and TRBJ1-1; no clear D. CDR3 coding DNA: TGTGCCAGCTCACCAAGCAGATCTAGCACTGAAGCTTTCTTT. Encoded protein: CASSPSRSSTEAFF.